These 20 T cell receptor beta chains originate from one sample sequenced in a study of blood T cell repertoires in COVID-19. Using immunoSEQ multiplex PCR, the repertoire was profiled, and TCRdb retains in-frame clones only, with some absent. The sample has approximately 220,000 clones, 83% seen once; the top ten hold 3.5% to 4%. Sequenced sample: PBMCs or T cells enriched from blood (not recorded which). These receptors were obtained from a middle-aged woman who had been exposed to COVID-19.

The CDR3 here is CAWSHGGEAYEQYF. The CDR3, as DNA: TGTGCCTGGTCTCACGGCGGGGAAGCCTACGAGCAGTACTTC. The chain combines TRBV30 with TRBJ2-7, with a possible D match to TRBD2 (6 bases). In germline, CDR1 is GTSNPN, CDR2 SVGIG (reference sequence). The ends were cut back, 5 bases at V and 2 bases at J, with 16 bases in the middle. The CDR3 has 14 residues.

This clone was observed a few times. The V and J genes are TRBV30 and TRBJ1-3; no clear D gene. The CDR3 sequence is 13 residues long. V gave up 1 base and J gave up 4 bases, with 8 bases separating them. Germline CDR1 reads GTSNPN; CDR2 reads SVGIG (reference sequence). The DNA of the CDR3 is TGTGCCTGGAGTGGGAGAATCGGAAACACCATATATTTT. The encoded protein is CAWSGRIGNTIYF.

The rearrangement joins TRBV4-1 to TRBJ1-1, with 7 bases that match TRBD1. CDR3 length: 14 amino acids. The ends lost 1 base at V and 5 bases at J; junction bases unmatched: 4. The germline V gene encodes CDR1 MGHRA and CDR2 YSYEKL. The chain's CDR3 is CASSQGDRGTEAFF. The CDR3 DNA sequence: TGCGCCAGCAGCCAAGGGGACAGAGGTACTGAAGCTTTCTTT.

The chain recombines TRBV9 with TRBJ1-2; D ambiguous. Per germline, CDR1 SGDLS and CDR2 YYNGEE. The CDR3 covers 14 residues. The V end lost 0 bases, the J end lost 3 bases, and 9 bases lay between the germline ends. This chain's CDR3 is CASSVDLAYYGYTF. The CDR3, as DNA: TGTGCCAGCAGCGTAGATCTGGCTTACTATGGCTACACCTTC.

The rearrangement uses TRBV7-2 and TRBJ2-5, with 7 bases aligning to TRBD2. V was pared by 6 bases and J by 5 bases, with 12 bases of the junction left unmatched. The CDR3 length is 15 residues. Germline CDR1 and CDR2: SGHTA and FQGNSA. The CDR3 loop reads CASRRTSMDWETQYF. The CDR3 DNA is TGTGCCAGCAGACGGACTAGTATGGATTGGGAGACCCAGTACTTC.

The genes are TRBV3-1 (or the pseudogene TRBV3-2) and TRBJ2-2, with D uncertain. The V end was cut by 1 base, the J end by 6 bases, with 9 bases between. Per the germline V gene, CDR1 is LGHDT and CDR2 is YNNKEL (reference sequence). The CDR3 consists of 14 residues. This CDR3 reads CASSQGSSPGELFF. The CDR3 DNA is TGTGCCAGCAGCCAAGGTAGCAGCCCCGGGGAGCTGTTTTTT.

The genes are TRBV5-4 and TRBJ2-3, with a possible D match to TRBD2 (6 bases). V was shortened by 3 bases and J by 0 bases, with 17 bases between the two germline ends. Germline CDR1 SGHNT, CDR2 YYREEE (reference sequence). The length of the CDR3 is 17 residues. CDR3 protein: CASSSKLADPSTDTQYF. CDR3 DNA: TGTGCCAGCAGCTCGAAGTTAGCGGATCCTAGCACAGATACGCAGTATTTT.

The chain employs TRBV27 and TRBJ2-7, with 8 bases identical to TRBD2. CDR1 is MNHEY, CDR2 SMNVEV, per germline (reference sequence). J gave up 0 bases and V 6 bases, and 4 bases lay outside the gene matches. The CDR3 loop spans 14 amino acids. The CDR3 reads CASRRGGRSYEQYF. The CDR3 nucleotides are TGTGCCAGCAGACGGGGGGGCCGCTCCTACGAGCAGTACTTC.

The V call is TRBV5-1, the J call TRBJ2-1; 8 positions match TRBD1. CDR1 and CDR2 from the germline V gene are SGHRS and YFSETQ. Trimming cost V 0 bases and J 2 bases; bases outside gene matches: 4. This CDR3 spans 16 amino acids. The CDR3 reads CASSLALDRAYNEQFF. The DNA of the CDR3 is TGCGCCAGCAGCTTGGCCCTGGACAGGGCCTACAATGAGCAGTTCTTC.

CDR3 nucleotides: TGTGCCAGCAGCTTATACGGGATAGGGATGAACACTGAAGCTTTCTTT. Its translation: CASSLYGIGMNTEAFF. The chain employs TRBV7-2 and TRBJ1-1; D not certain. The germline V and J ends were trimmed by 2 bases and 0 bases, with 13 bases remaining between them. This CDR3 has 16 residues. Germline V lookup: CDR1 SGHTA, CDR2 FQGNSA.

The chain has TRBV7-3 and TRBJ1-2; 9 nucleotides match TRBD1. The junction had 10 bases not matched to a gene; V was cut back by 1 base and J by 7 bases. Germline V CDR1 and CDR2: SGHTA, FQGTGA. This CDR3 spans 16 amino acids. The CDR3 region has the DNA TGTGCCAGCAGCTTAAATGGTGGGGGACAGGGCGGTGGCTACACCTTC. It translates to CASSLNGGGQGGGYTF.

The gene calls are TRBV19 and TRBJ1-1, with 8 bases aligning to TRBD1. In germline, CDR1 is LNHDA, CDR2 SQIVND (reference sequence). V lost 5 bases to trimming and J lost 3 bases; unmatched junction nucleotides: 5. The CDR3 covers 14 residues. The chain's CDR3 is CASSLGQVDTEAFF. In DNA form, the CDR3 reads TGTGCCAGTAGTTTGGGACAGGTGGACACTGAAGCTTTCTTT.

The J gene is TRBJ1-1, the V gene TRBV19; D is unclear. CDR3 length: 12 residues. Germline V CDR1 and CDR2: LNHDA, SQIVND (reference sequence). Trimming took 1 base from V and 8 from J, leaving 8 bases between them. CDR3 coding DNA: TGTGCCAGTAGTATAGCAGGAAGAGAAGCTTTCTTT. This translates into CASSIAGREAFF.

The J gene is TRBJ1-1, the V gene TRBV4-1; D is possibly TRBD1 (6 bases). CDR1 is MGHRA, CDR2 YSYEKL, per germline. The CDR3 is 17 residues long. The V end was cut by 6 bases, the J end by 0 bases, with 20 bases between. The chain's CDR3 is CASSTGPRGVMNTEAFF. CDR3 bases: TGCGCCAGCAGTACAGGGCCGCGAGGAGTGATGAACACTGAAGCTTTCTTT.

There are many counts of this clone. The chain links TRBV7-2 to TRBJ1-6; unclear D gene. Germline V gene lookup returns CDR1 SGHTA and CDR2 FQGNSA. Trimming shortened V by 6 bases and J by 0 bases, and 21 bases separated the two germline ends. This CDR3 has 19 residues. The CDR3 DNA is TGTGCCAGCAGAGACACAATGACGATGGCCAGCTCCTATAATTCACCCCTCCACTTT. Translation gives CASRDTMTMASSYNSPLHF.

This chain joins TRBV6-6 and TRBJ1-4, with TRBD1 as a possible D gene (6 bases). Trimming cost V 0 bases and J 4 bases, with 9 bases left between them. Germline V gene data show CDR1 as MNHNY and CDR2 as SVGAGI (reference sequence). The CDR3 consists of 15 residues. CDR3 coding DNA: TGTGCCAGCAGTTACTCGACAGGAGTTAATGAAAAACTGTTTTTT. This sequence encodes CASSYSTGVNEKLFF.

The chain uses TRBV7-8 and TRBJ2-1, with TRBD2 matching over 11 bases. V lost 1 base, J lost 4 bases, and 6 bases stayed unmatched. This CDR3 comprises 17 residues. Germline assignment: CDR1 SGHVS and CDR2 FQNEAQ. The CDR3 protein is CASSLGSSGGHYNEQFF. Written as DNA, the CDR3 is TGTGCCAGCAGCTTAGGGTCTAGCGGGGGGCATTACAATGAGCAGTTCTTC.

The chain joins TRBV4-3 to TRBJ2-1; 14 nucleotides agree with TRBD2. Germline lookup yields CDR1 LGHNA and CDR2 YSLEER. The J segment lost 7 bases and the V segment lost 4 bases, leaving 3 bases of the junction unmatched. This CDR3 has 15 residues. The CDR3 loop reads CASSLRLAGGNEQFF. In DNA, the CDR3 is TGCGCCAGCAGCCTGCGACTAGCGGGGGGGAATGAGCAGTTCTTC.

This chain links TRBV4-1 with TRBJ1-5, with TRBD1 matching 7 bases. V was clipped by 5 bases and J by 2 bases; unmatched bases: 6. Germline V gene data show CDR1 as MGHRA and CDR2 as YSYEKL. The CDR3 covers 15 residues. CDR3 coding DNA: TGCGCCAGCAGCGGTCAGGGGGGTGGCAATCAGCCCCAGCATTTT. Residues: CASSGQGGGNQPQHF.

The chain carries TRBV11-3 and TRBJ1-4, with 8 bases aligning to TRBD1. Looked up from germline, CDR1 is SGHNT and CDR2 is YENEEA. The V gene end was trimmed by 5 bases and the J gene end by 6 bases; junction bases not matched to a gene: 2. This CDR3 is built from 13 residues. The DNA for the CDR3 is TGTGCCAGCAGCATGGGACAGGATGAAAAACTGTTTTTT. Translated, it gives CASSMGQDEKLFF.